One sample yielded the 18 T cell receptor beta chains listed below, sequenced in a study of blood T cell repertoires in COVID-19. Libraries were prepared by immunoSEQ multiplex PCR; TCRdb keeps only in-frame clonotypes and omits some of them. The sample shows about 330,000 clones, 70% to 90% of them seen only once. Sequencing used peripheral blood. The receptors stem from a young man who had recovered from COVID-19.

The chain links TRBV3-1 (or the pseudogene TRBV3-2) to TRBJ1-5, with D perhaps matching TRBD1 (6 bases). Trimming shortened V by 1 base and J by 4 bases, and 11 bases separated the two germline ends. Germline V gene sequence: CDR1 LGHDT, CDR2 YNNKEL (reference sequence). The CDR3 is 15 amino acids. The chain's CDR3 is CASSQGGHPNQPQHF. Written as DNA, the CDR3 is TGTGCCAGCAGCCAAGGGGGACATCCTAATCAGCCCCAGCATTTT.

The chain employs TRBV19 and TRBJ2-2; D is ambiguous. Germline assignment: CDR1 LNHDA and CDR2 SQIVND (reference sequence). This CDR3 has 11 residues. Trimming left V 7 bases short and J 6 bases short, with 6 bases between. CDR3 sequence reads: CASKRAGELFF. The CDR3, as DNA: TGTGCCAGTAAACGGGCCGGGGAGCTGTTTTTT.

V and J are TRBV20-1 and TRBJ1-4; weak D call: TRBD1 (5 bases). The V end lost 7 bases, the J end lost 10 bases, and 7 bases lay between the germline ends. The CDR3 totals 9 residues. Germline lookup yields CDR1 DFQATT and CDR2 SNEGSKA (reference sequence). The CDR3 protein is CSGRGKLFF. In DNA form, the CDR3 reads TGCAGTGGAAGGGGAAAACTGTTTTTT.

As DNA, the CDR3 is TGTGCCATCAGTGATTCCCCTAGCGGTTCCTACAATGAGCAGTTCTTC. Protein sequence: CAISDSPSGSYNEQFF. This sequence joins TRBV10-3 and TRBJ2-1; 7 nucleotides agree with TRBD2. The junction had 6 bases not matched to a gene; V was cut back by 3 bases and J by 1 base. Per the germline V gene, CDR1 is ENHRY and CDR2 is SYGVKD. CDR3 length: 16 residues.

The rearrangement joins TRBV5-1 to TRBJ2-5, with 12 bases lining up with TRBD2. The CDR3 runs to 17 residues. CDR1 and CDR2 from the germline V gene are SGHRS and YFSETQ. V gave up 4 bases and J gave up 1 base; unmatched junction bases: 8. This CDR3 is CASSLTRGLAGQETQYF. CDR3 nucleotide sequence: TGCGCCAGCAGCCTTACCCGGGGACTAGCGGGCCAAGAGACCCAGTACTTC.

The CDR3 sequence is CASSASPSGLYNEQFF. The CDR3 nucleotides are TGTGCCAGCAGTGCCTCCCCTAGCGGGCTATACAATGAGCAGTTCTTC. The chain carries TRBV6-1 and TRBJ2-1, with 8 bases fitting TRBD2. This CDR3 spans 16 amino acids. The germline V gene has CDR1 MNHNS and CDR2 SASEGT. Germline trimming cut 4 bases from V and 4 bases from J; bases unmatched to any gene: 9.

The chain recombines TRBV6-4 with TRBJ2-1, with D perhaps matching TRBD1 (6 bases). V gave up 0 bases and J gave up 6 bases, with 12 bases separating them. CDR1 and CDR2 from the germline V gene are MRHNA and SNTAGT. The CDR3 has 15 amino acids. CDR3 in amino acids: CASSDSGAGANEQFF. The CDR3 DNA reads as TGTGCCAGCAGTGACTCGGGGGCCGGAGCCAATGAGCAGTTCTTC.

The chain couples TRBV15 to TRBJ1-2; 7 bases match TRBD1. CDR3 length: 15 amino acids. V lost 5 bases and J lost 6; bases outside the gene matches: 12. Germline values: CDR1 LNHNV, CDR2 YYDKDF (reference sequence). The CDR3 bases are TGTGCCACCAGCGATGGAGGGGGCGCATCGAATGGCTACACCTTC. This codes for CATSDGGGASNGYTF.

V is TRBV5-4 and J is TRBJ2-7; 10 bases fit TRBD1. Germline trimming cut 4 bases from V and 3 bases from J; bases unmatched to any gene: 7. Germline V gene lookup returns CDR1 SGHNT and CDR2 YYREEE (reference sequence). The CDR3 consists of 15 residues. Here the CDR3 DNA reads TGTGCCAGCAGCCCCGGGACAGGGGAGCGCTACGAGCAGTACTTC. Translating gives CASSPGTGERYEQYF.

The V and J genes are TRBV5-1 and TRBJ2-7; D is unclear. Germline CDR1 SGHRS, CDR2 YFSETQ. This CDR3 comprises 14 residues. The V gene lost 0 bases and the J gene lost 0 bases, with 7 bases spanning the gap. CDR3 amino acids: CASSLGQFSYEQYF. The CDR3 nucleotides are TGCGCCAGCAGCTTGGGGCAGTTCTCCTACGAGCAGTACTTC. Using reference TRBV5-1 and TRBJ2-7 for the parts outside the CDR3, the full variable domain is KAGVTQTPRYLIKTRGQQVTLSCSPISGHRSVSWYQQTPGQGLQFLFEYFSETQRNKGNFPGRFSGRQFSNSRSEMNVSTLELGDSALYLCASSLGQFSYEQYFGPGTRLTVT.

The rearrangement links TRBV30 to TRBJ2-7; D possibly corresponds to TRBD1 (6 bases). Trimming shortened V by 4 bases and J by 3 bases, and 10 bases separated the two germline ends. The CDR3 extends over 12 amino acids. Per germline, CDR1 GTSNPN and CDR2 SVGIG (reference sequence). The CDR3 is CAWMGDNYEQYF. The CDR3 DNA sequence: TGTGCCTGGATGGGGGACAACTACGAGCAGTACTTC. Full variable domain (outside the CDR3, taken from reference TRBV30 and TRBJ2-7): SQTIHQWPATLVQPVGSPLSLECTVEGTSNPNLYWYRQAAGRGLQLLFYSVGIGQISSEVPQNLSASRPQDRQFILSSKKLLLSDSGFYLCAWMGDNYEQYFGPGTRLTVT.

The chain is built from TRBV25-1 and TRBJ2-2, with 7 nucleotides matching TRBD1. The ends lost 6 bases at V and 7 bases at J; junction bases unmatched: 8. Germline V gives CDR1 MGHDK, CDR2 SYGVNS. The CDR3 is made up of 14 amino acids. CDR3 sequence (DNA): TGTGCCAGCAGATTTAGGGGGCTTAGCGGGGAGCTGTTTTTT. This codes for CASRFRGLSGELFF.

The chain carries TRBV9 and TRBJ2-5, with D possibly matching TRBD2 (7 bases). From germline, CDR1 is SGDLS and CDR2 YYNGEE. The CDR3 loop spans 14 amino acids. Trimming took 4 bases from V and 3 from J, leaving 13 bases between them. The CDR3 DNA sequence: TGTGCCAGCAGCAACGGGGGGCGCGAAGAGACCCAGTACTTC. Its protein is CASSNGGREETQYF.

DNA for the CDR3: TGTGCCAGCAGCCAAGTCCTAGCGGGGGACGGGTCCTACAATGAGCAGTTCTTC. Translated, it gives CASSQVLAGDGSYNEQFF. This chain connects TRBV4-2 to TRBJ2-1; 10 bases are a match to TRBD2. Germline V gene lookup returns CDR1 LGHNA and CDR2 YNFKEQ. With V trimmed by 1 base and J by 1 base, 7 bases remained unmatched. CDR3 size: 18 residues.

Only one count was recorded for this clone. The rearrangement links TRBV11-2 to TRBJ2-5; TRBD2 might be the D (10 bases). The CDR3 has 17 amino acids. V was cut by 5 bases and J by 7 bases, with 26 bases left in between. Germline V lookup: CDR1 SGHAT, CDR2 FQNNGV. CDR3 in DNA: TGTGCCAGCAGCCGTAACAGGGGGCTAGCGGGGGTTGGGACCCAGTACTTC. Protein sequence: CASSRNRGLAGVGTQYF.

The chain links TRBV24-1 to TRBJ2-7; tentative D call: TRBD2 (6 bases). The CDR3 loop spans 13 amino acids. Germline lookup yields CDR1 KGHDR and CDR2 SFDVKD. V was clipped by 4 bases and J by 5 bases, with 11 bases between them. CDR3 protein: CATSEPGSNEQYF. The CDR3 nucleotides are TGTGCCACCAGTGAACCCGGGAGTAACGAGCAGTACTTC.

The chain couples TRBV19 to TRBJ2-5; TRBD2 might be the D (5 bases). Germline CDR1 reads LNHDA; CDR2 reads SQIVND (reference sequence). With 3 bases removed from V and 0 bases from J, the gap between germline ends came to 11 bases. The CDR3 consists of 15 residues. The CDR3 sequence is CASSIGVLYQETQYF. Here the CDR3 DNA reads TGTGCCAGTAGTATCGGGGTTTTGTACCAAGAGACCCAGTACTTC.

The chain is built from TRBV7-6 and TRBJ1-2, with D possibly TRBD1 on 5 matching bases. Germline assignment: CDR1 SGHVS and CDR2 FNYEAQ. The CDR3 extends over 14 amino acids. Trimming removed 5 bases at V and 4 bases at J, with 14 bases between. The CDR3: CASSATGQLYGYTF. The CDR3 nucleotides read TGTGCCAGCAGCGCGACCGGACAACTCTATGGCTACACCTTC.